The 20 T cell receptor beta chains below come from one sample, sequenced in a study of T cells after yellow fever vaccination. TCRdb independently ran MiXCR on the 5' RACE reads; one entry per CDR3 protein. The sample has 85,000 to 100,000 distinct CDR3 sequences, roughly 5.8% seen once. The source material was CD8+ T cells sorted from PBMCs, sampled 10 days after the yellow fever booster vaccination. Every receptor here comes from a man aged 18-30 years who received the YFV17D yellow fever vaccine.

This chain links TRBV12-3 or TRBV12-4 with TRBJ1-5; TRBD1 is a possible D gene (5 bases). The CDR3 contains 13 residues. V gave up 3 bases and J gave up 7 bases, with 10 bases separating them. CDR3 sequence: CASSFVGGQPQHF. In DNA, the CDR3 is TGTGCCAGCAGTTTTGTCGGGGGGCAGCCCCAGCATTTT.

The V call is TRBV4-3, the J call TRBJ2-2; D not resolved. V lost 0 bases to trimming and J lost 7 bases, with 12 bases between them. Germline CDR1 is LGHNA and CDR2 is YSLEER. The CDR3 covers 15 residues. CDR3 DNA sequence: TGCGCCAGCAGCCAAGATGACTCCCTCATCGGGGAGCTGTTTTTT. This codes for CASSQDDSLIGELFF.

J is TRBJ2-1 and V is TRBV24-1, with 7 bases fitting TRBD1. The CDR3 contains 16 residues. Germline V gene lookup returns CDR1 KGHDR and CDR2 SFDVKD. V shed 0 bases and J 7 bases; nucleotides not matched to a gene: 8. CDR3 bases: TGTGCCACCAGTGATTTGGATGCAGGGGGTTTAAATGAGCAGTTCTTC. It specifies CATSDLDAGGLNEQFF.

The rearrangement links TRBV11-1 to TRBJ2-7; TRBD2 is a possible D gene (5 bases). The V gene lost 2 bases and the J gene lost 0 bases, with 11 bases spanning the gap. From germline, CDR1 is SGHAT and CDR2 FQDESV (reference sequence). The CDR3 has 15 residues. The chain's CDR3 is CASSLIMGSSYEQYV. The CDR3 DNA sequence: TGTGCCAGCAGCTTAATTATGGGGAGCTCCTACGAGCAGTACGTC.

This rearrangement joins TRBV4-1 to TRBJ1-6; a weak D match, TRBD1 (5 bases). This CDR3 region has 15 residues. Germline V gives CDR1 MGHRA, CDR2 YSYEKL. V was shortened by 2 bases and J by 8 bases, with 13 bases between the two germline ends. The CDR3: CASSQRDTGHSPLHF. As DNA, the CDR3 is TGCGCCAGCAGCCAACGAGATACGGGGCATTCACCCCTCCACTTT.

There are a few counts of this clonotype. CDR3 nucleotides: TGTGCCAGTATATGGGTCTCCGGGTCTAGTGTTGGTAACACCATATATTTT. Translated, it gives CASIWVSGSSVGNTIYF. V usage is TRBV12-3 or TRBV12-4 and J usage is TRBJ1-3; D is ambiguous. This CDR3 has 17 amino acids. Trimming removed 9 bases from V and 7 bases from J, with 28 bases in between.

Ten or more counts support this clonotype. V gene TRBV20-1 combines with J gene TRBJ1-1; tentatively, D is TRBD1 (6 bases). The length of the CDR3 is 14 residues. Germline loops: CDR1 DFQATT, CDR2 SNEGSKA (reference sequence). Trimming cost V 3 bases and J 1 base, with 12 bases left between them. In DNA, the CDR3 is TGCAGTGCTAGTCACAGGGAATCGAACACTGAAGCTTTCTTT. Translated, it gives CSASHRESNTEAFF.

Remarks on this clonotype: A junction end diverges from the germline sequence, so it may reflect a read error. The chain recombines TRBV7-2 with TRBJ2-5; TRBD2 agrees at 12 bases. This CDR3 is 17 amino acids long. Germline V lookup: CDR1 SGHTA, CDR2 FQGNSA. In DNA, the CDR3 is TGTGCCAGCAAGGCTAGCGGGGGGGCCGAATCACAAGAGATCCAGTACTTC. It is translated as CASKASGGAESQEIQYF.

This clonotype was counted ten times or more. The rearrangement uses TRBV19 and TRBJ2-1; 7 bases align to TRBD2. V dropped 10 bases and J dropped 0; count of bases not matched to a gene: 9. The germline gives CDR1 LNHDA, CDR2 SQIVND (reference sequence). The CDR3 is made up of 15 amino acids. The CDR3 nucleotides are TGTGCCACTGAGGCGGGGGTTAGCTCCTACAATGAGCAGTTCTTC. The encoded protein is CATEAGVSSYNEQFF.

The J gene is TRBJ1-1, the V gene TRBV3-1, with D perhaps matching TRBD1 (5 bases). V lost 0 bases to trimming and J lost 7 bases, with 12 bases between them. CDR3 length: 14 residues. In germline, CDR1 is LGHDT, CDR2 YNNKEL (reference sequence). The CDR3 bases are TGTGCCAGCAGCCAAGATCGAGGGGCGTTTGAAGCTTTCTTT. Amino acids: CASSQDRGAFEAFF.

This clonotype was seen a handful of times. CDR3: CATSERDGTGELFF. The CDR3 DNA is TGTGCCACCAGTGAACGGGACGGCACCGGGGAGCTGTTTTTT. V gene TRBV24-1 combines with J gene TRBJ2-2; either TRBD1 or TRBD2 may supply D (5 bases each). Germline V gene lookup returns CDR1 KGHDR and CDR2 SFDVKD. The CDR3 length is 14 residues. The V end was cut by 4 bases, the J end by 4 bases, with 9 bases between.

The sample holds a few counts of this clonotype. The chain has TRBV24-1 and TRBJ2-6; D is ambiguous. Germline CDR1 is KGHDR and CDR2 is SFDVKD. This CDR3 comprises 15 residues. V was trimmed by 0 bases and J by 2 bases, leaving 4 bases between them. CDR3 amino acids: CATSDLKAGANVLTF. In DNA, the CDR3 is TGTGCCACCAGTGATTTGAAAGCTGGGGCCAACGTCCTGACTTTC.

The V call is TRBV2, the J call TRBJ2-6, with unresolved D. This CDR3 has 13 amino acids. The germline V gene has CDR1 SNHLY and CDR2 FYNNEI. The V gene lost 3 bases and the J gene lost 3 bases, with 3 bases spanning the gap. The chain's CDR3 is CASSDDGANVLTF. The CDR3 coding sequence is TGTGCCAGCAGTGATGATGGGGCCAACGTCCTGACTTTC.

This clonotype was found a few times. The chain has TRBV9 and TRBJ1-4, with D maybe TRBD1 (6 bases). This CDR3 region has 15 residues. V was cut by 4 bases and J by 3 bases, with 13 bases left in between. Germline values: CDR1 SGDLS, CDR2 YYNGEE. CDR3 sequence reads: CASSSGGGSNEKLFF. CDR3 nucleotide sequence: TGTGCCAGCAGCTCCGGAGGGGGATCTAATGAAAAACTGTTTTTT.

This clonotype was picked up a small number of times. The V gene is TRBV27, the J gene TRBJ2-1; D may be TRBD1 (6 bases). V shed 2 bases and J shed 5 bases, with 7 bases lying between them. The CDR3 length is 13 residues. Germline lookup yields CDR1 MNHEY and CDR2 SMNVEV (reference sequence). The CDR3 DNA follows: TGTGCCAGCAGTTTAGGACAGCACAATGAGCAGTTCTTC. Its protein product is CASSLGQHNEQFF.

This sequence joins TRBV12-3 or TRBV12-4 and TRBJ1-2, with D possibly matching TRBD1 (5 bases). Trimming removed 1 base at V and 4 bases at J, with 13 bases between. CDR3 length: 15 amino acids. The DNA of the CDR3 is TGTGCCAGCAGTTTAGAGGCAGGGACCTTCTATGGCTACACCTTC. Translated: CASSLEAGTFYGYTF.

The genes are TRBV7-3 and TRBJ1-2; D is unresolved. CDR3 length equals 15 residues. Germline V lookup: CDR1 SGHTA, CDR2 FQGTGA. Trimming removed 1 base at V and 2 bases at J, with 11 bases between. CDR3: CASSLMSGSNYGYTF. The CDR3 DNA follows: TGTGCCAGCAGCTTAATGTCAGGCAGCAACTATGGCTACACCTTC.

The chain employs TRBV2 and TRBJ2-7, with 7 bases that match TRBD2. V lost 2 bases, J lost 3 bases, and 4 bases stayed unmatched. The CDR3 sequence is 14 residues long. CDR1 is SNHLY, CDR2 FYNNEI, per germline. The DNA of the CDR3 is TGTGCCAGCAGTGAACCGGGGGGATTCTACGAGCAGTACGTC. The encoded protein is CASSEPGGFYEQYV.

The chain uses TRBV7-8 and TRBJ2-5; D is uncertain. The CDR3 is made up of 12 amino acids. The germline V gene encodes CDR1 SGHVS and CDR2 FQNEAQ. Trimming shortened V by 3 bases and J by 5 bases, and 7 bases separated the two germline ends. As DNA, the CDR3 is TGTGCCAGCAGCTTTTCCTCCGAGACCCAGTACTTC. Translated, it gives CASSFSSETQYF.

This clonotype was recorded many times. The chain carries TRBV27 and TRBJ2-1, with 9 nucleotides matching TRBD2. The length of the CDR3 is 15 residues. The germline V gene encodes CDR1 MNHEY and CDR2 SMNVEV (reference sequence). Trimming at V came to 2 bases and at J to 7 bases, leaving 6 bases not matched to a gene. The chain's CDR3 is CASSLPSGAGNEQFF. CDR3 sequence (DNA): TGTGCCAGCAGTTTACCTAGCGGGGCCGGGAATGAGCAGTTCTTC.